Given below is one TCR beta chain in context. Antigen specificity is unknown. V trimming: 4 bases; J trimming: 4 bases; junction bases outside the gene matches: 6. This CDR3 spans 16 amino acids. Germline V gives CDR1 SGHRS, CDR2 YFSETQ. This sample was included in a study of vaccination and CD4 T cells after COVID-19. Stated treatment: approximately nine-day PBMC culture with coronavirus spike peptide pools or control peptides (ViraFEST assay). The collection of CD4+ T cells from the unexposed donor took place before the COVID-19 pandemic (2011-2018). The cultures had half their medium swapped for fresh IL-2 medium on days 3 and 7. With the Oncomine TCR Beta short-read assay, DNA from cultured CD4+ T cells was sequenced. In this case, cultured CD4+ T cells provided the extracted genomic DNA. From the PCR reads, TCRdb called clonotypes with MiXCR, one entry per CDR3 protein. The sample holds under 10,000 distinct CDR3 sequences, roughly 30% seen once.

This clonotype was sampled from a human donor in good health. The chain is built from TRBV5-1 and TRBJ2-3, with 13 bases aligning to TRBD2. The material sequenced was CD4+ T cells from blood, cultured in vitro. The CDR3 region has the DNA TGCGCCAGCAGCCCCCCCGGACTAGCGGGAGCAGATACGCAGTATTTT. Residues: CASSPPGLAGADTQYF.